The 10 T cell receptor beta chains in this list originate from one sample, sequenced in a study of control samples from healthy donors and cancer patients. Clones were read by immunoSEQ multiplex PCR, and TCRdb kept only the in-frame ones, dropping some. This table holds approximately 110,000 clones, approximately 93% found once. The sequencing sample was made of blood. The origin of the receptors is a woman younger than 35 in good health.

The rearrangement links TRBV5-4 to TRBJ1-1, with 8 bases aligning to TRBD1. This CDR3 has 15 residues. V was pared by 4 bases and J by 1 base, with 6 bases of the junction left unmatched. Germline V gene data show CDR1 as SGHNT and CDR2 as YYREEE (reference sequence). The CDR3 loop is CASSVPGTGNTEAFF. Here the CDR3 DNA reads TGTGCCAGCAGCGTTCCCGGGACAGGGAACACTGAAGCTTTCTTT.

To note about this clone: Other DNA sequences from this sample encode an identical CDR3 as well. V gene TRBV24-1 combines with J gene TRBJ2-5, with a tentative D call TRBD1 (5 bases). This CDR3 has 13 residues. Trimming took 4 bases from V and 4 from J, leaving 9 bases between them. The germline V gene encodes CDR1 KGHDR and CDR2 SFDVKD. Here the CDR3 reads CATSEGRGETQYF. For the CDR3, the DNA is TGTGCCACCAGTGAGGGGCGTGGAGAGACCCAGTACTTC.

V usage is TRBV5-1 and J usage is TRBJ2-5; D is perhaps TRBD2 (5 bases). The CDR3 totals 14 residues. Trimming took off 2 bases at V and 1 base at J, with 9 bases between the two ends. Germline assignment: CDR1 SGHRS and CDR2 YFSETQ. The CDR3 loop reads CASSFGDSQETQYF. Written as DNA, the CDR3 is TGCGCCAGCAGCTTCGGGGATAGCCAAGAGACCCAGTACTTC.

The rearrangement links TRBV4-2 to TRBJ2-1; D might be TRBD1 or TRBD2, each matching 5 bases. V was shortened by 1 base and J by 12 bases, with 19 bases between the two germline ends. The germline gives CDR1 LGHNA, CDR2 YNFKEQ. There are 15 residues in the CDR3. CDR3 bases: TGTGCCAGCAGCCAAGCCCGGGGCCCCTCAACAGGGCAGTTCTTC. This translates into CASSQARGPSTGQFF.

The gene calls are TRBV11-2 and TRBJ2-1, with D unclear. The CDR3 is made up of 16 amino acids. The germline V and J ends were trimmed by 4 bases and 7 bases, with 20 bases remaining between them. Germline CDR1 SGHAT, CDR2 FQNNGV. The CDR3 bases are TGTGCCAGCAGCTCCGCCCTTCGACCCGTGGGTAATGAGCAGTTCTTC. Translated: CASSSALRPVGNEQFF.

This clone has a single count. The J gene is TRBJ2-5, the V gene TRBV7-2, with 10 bases lining up with TRBD2. Trimming took 4 bases from V and 4 from J; bases not matched to a gene: 12. Germline CDR1 SGHTA, CDR2 FQGNSA. There are 17 residues in the CDR3. The CDR3 protein is CASSSQRGGLVGETQYF. In DNA, the CDR3 is TGTGCCAGCAGCTCTCAGCGGGGGGGCCTGGTAGGAGAGACCCAGTACTTC.

V usage is TRBV2 and J usage is TRBJ2-7; D uncertain. V lost 7 bases and J 5 bases, leaving 9 bases between the germline ends. CDR3 length: 11 amino acids. Per the germline V gene, CDR1 is SNHLY and CDR2 is FYNNEI. CDR3 bases: TGTGCCAGCAATCTCGGCGACGAGCAGTACTTC. Translated, it gives CASNLGDEQYF.

This clone has only a few counts. The chain recombines TRBV10-1 with TRBJ2-2; D call uncertain. The V gene's germline CDR1 is WNHNN and CDR2 SYGVQD (reference sequence). V was cut by 5 bases and J by 3 bases, with 4 bases left in between. This CDR3 is built from 12 residues. The DNA of the CDR3 is TGCGCCAGCAGTTCGGACACCGGGGAGCTGTTTTTT. Its protein product is CASSSDTGELFF.

CDR3 in amino acids: CASSFGTGEADTQYF. For the CDR3, the DNA is TGTGCCAGCAGTTTCGGGACAGGGGAAGCAGATACGCAGTATTTT. The chain carries TRBV28 and TRBJ2-3, with 10 nucleotides matching TRBD1. V gave up 3 bases and J gave up 4 bases; unmatched junction bases: 4. From germline, CDR1 is MDHEN and CDR2 SYDVKM. CDR3 length equals 15 residues.

This clone was counted only a few times. The J gene is TRBJ2-3, the V gene TRBV7-2; TRBD2 agrees at 10 bases. Germline trimming cut 3 bases from V and 5 bases from J; bases unmatched to any gene: 8. In germline, CDR1 is SGHTA, CDR2 FQGNSA. The CDR3 has 16 amino acids. The CDR3 reads CASSFKRGGHKDTQYF. DNA for the CDR3: TGTGCCAGCAGCTTCAAGCGGGGGGGCCATAAAGATACGCAGTATTTT. Full variable domain (missing parts from reference TRBV7-2 and TRBJ2-3): GAGVSQSPSNKVTEKGKDVELRCDPISGHTALYWYRQSLGQGLEFLIYFQGNSAPDKSGLPSDRFSAERTGGSVSTLTIQRTQQEDSAVYLCASSFKRGGHKDTQYFGPGTRLTVL.